These T cell receptor beta chains were read from a single sample in a study of cytomegalovirus exposure and HLA in healthy donors. The method was immunoSEQ multiplex PCR; TCRdb's version includes in-frame clones alone and lacks a portion of them. Among 100,000 to 120,000 clones listed, around 73% were seen once. Sample: PBMCs. The receptors come from a young man in good health and CMV-seronegative. CDR3s include the opening cysteine and the closing phenylalanine or tryptophan. Fields, in order: D gene, clone size, V gene, J gene, CDR3 protein, CDR3 DNA. D genes are given only for firm matches. A row's size may be missing; if present it is once, few, many or a size class.

>TRBD2|NA|TRBV7-9|TRBJ2-7
CASSSTSGSYEQYF
TGTGCCAGCAGCTCCACTAGCGGGTCTTACGAGCAGTACTTC
>TRBD2|NA|TRBV5-6|TRBJ2-5
CASSLMSGGSHETQYF
TGTGCCAGCAGCTTGATGAGCGGGGGGTCTCACGAGACCCAGTACTTC
>NA|NA|TRBV12-5|TRBJ1-2
CASGLSRYNYGYTF
TGTGCTAGTGGTTTGTCGAGATATAACTATGGCTACACCTTC
>NA|NA|TRBV7-9|TRBJ1-4
CASSPEGEKLFF
TGTGCCAGCAGCCCAGAGGGTGAAAAACTGTTTTTT
>NA|NA|TRBV7-6|TRBJ1-3
CASSIGTGLGNTIYF
TGTGCCAGCAGCATCGGTACAGGCCTTGGGAACACCATATATTTT
>TRBD2|few|TRBV10-3|TRBJ2-3
CAISATSGRTDTQYF
TGTGCCATCAGTGCGACTAGCGGGAGGACAGATACGCAGTATTTT
>TRBD1|NA|TRBV7-9|TRBJ1-2
CASPGTGWPYTF
TGTGCCAGCCCTGGGACAGGGTGGCCCTACACCTTC
>NA|NA|TRBV4-3|TRBJ2-1
CASSPDANNEQFF
TGCGCCAGCAGCCCAGACGCTAACAATGAGCAGTTCTTC
>TRBD2|NA|TRBV15|TRBJ2-1
CATSPRLAEYNEQFF
TGTGCCACCAGCCCCCGACTAGCGGAGTACAATGAGCAGTTCTTC
>NA|NA|TRBV29-1|TRBJ2-3
CSVDRDSGTDTQYF
TGCAGCGTCGACAGGGACTCCGGCACAGATACGCAGTATTTT
>NA|NA|TRBV29-1|TRBJ1-3
CSVEGRVGSGNTIYF
TGCAGCGTTGAAGGGCGGGTAGGCTCTGGAAACACCATATATTTT
>NA|NA|TRBV10-1|TRBJ1-2
CASSESAPYGYTF
TGCGCCAGCAGTGAGTCGGCACCATATGGCTACACCTTC
>TRBD2|NA|TRBV4-1|TRBJ2-3
CASTLSGASTDTQYF
TGCGCCAGCACCCTGAGCGGGGCTAGCACAGATACGCAGTATTTT
>NA|NA|TRBV6-1|TRBJ1-2
CASRETGSHGYTF
TGTGCCAGCAGGGAAACAGGGTCCCATGGCTACACCTTC
>TRBD1|NA|TRBV19|TRBJ2-7
CASRGTGATYEQYF
TGTGCCAGTAGAGGGACAGGGGCAACCTACGAGCAGTACTTC
>NA|NA|TRBV19|TRBJ2-7
CASSIERGGTYEQYF
TGTGCCAGTAGTATAGAAAGGGGCGGAACCTACGAGCAGTACTTC
>NA|NA|TRBV6-4|TRBJ1-1
CASSDRGGSTEAFF
TGTGCCAGCAGTGACAGGGGGGGGAGCACTGAAGCTTTCTTT
>TRBD1|once|TRBV7-9|TRBJ1-2
CASSLASGGRYGYTF
TGTGCCAGCAGCTTAGCGTCAGGGGGCCGGTATGGCTACACCTTC
>NA|few|TRBV7-8|TRBJ1-3
CASSTLGLGNTIYF
TGTGCCAGCAGCACCCTGGGCCTTGGAAACACCATATATTTT
>NA|NA|TRBV7-9|TRBJ2-7
CASSLPSYEQYF
TGTGCCAGCAGCTTACCCTCCTACGAGCAGTACTTC
>TRBD2|NA|TRBV5-1|TRBJ2-1
CASSLISGADYDEQFF
TGCGCCAGCAGCTTGATTAGCGGGGCCGACTATGATGAGCAGTTCTTC
>NA|NA|TRBV27|TRBJ1-6
CASNREGTAPLHF
TGTGCCAGCAATCGCGAGGGAACGGCACCCCTCCACTTT
>NA|NA|TRBV15|TRBJ2-3
CATSRSGGAVDTQYF
TGTGCCACCAGCAGGTCCGGGGGAGCCGTAGATACGCAGTATTTT
>NA|NA|TRBV5-4|TRBJ1-3
CASSLDRFISGNTIYF
TGTGCCAGCAGCCTGGACAGATTTATCTCTGGAAACACCATATATTTT
>TRBD1|NA|TRBV19|TRBJ1-1
CASSLGTGAKAFF
TGTGCCAGTAGTCTCGGGACAGGGGCTAAGGCTTTCTTT
>NA|NA|TRBV10-3|TRBJ1-2
CAISASYGYTF
TGTGCCATCAGTGCCTCCTATGGCTACACCTTC
>TRBD1|NA|TRBV15|TRBJ1-1
CANQDRGEQNAAEAFF
TGTGCCAATCAAGACAGGGGAGAGCAAAACGCAGCTGAAGCTTTCTTT
>NA|NA|TRBV11-2|TRBJ1-6
CASSRDGSSYNSPLHF
TGTGCCAGCAGCCGGGACGGGAGCTCCTATAATTCACCCCTCCACTTT
>NA|NA|TRBV19|TRBJ1-4
CASTDDSPNEKLFF
TGTGCCAGTACCGATGACAGTCCTAATGAAAAACTGTTTTTT
>TRBD2|few|TRBV9|TRBJ2-5
CASTRSGGGYQETQYF
TGTGCCAGCACTAGGAGCGGGGGCGGGTACCAAGAGACCCAGTACTTC
>TRBD1|NA|TRBV5-6|TRBJ2-2
CASSLGQGMHGELFF
TGTGCCAGCAGCCTGGGACAGGGAATGCACGGGGAGCTGTTTTTT
>TRBD1|few|TRBV7-9|TRBJ2-7
CASSSQGQSSYEQYF
TGTGCCAGCAGCTCTCAGGGACAGAGCTCCTACGAGCAGTACTTC
>TRBD1|NA|TRBV9|TRBJ1-1
CASSTSMTGSAFF
TGTGCCAGCAGCACGAGTATGACAGGGTCAGCTTTCTTT
>NA|NA|TRBV7-2|TRBJ1-1
CASSFGQYTEAFF
TGTGCCAGCAGCTTTGGGCAGTACACTGAAGCTTTCTTT
>NA|NA|TRBV4-3|TRBJ1-3
CASSQDPTGLSGNTIYF
TGCGCCAGCAGCCAAGATCCCACAGGCCTCTCTGGAAACACCATATATTTT
>TRBD1|few|TRBV5-6|TRBJ1-4
CASSPGQGALNEKLFF
TGTGCCAGCAGCCCGGGACAGGGGGCGCTTAATGAAAAACTGTTTTTT
>NA|NA|TRBV9|TRBJ1-5
CASSVDSHSNQPQHF
TGTGCCAGCAGCGTCGACAGCCATAGCAATCAGCCCCAGCATTTT
>NA|few|TRBV4-3|TRBJ2-5
CASSQDAGGRETQYF
TGCGCCAGCAGCCAAGACGCAGGGGGGAGGGAGACCCAGTACTTC
>NA|NA|TRBV29-1|TRBJ2-2
CSVEELLTGNTGELFF
TGCAGCGTTGAAGAACTACTGACAGGGAACACCGGGGAGCTGTTTTTT
>NA|NA|TRBV13|TRBJ2-3
CASSGAGGGASISADTQYF
TGTGCCAGCAGCGGTGCGGGTGGCGGGGCTTCAATAAGCGCAGATACGCAGTATTTT
>NA|NA|TRBV9|TRBJ1-2
CASSVGPGGYGYTF
TGTGCCAGCAGCGTAGGGCCCGGGGGCTATGGCTACACCTTC
>TRBD1|once|TRBV9|TRBJ1-1
CASSVLKGAATEAFF
TGTGCCAGCAGCGTACTTAAGGGGGCGGCCACTGAAGCTTTCTTT
>NA|once|TRBV7-8|TRBJ2-7
CASSPRGAGTYEQYF
TGTGCCAGCAGCCCCCGGGGGGCAGGGACCTACGAGCAGTACTTC
>TRBD1|NA|TRBV4-3|TRBJ2-7
CASSHDRTGLYEQYF
TGCGCCAGCAGCCACGACCGGACAGGTCTCTACGAGCAGTACTTC
>TRBD2|NA|TRBV9|TRBJ2-2
CASSPRGGGVTGELFF
TGTGCCAGCAGCCCCCGGGGCGGGGGTGTCACCGGGGAGCTGTTTTTT
>TRBD1|NA|TRBV28|TRBJ2-7
CASSLQGARYEQYF
TGTGCCAGCAGTTTGCAGGGGGCGCGATACGAGCAGTACTTC
>TRBD1|NA|TRBV5-4|TRBJ1-3
CASSNGGQGFGNTIYF
TGTGCCAGCAGCAATGGGGGACAGGGGTTTGGAAACACCATATATTTT
>TRBD2|NA|TRBV7-9|TRBJ2-7
CASSFGGSSYEQYF
TGTGCCAGCAGCTTCGGCGGGAGCTCCTACGAGCAGTACTTC
>NA|NA|TRBV7-2|TRBJ2-1
CASTRSSAEDYNEQFF
TGTGCCAGCACCCGATCAAGCGCGGAAGACTACAATGAGCAGTTCTTC
>NA|NA|TRBV7-8|TRBJ2-7
CASSLLLDSYEQYF
TGTGCCAGCAGCTTATTGTTAGACTCCTACGAGCAGTACTTC
>TRBD1|NA|TRBV6-1|TRBJ1-2
CASGQGLNYGYTF
TGTGCCAGCGGACAGGGATTAAACTATGGCTACACCTTC
>NA|few|TRBV30|TRBJ2-7
CAWSQGYEQYF
TGTGCCTGGAGTCAGGGTTACGAGCAGTACTTC